This TCR beta chain comes out of a study of cytomegalovirus exposure and HLA in healthy donors. 13 Jbeta primers and 60 Vbeta primers were used for the PCR. Generated by immunoSEQ multiplex PCR, the TCRdb table keeps only in-frame clones and is missing some. The sample lists 160,000 or so clones; around 77% were seen once. Study-level points and caveats: Later genetic work tied a missense DCLRE1C variant to beta-chain V and J trimming. TCR beta V segments were, for the most part, productive about 87% or about 30% of the time in an earlier analysis. Analysis performed later showed TCR beta chains linked to HLA being more clonally expanded than equally common others. A cluster of highly shared sequence variants was likely a sequencing artifact.

CDR1 MNHEY and CDR2 SVGAGI come from the germline V gene. The CDR3 is made up of 14 amino acids. The V and J ends lost 3 bases and 5 bases respectively, with 8 bases between them. To note about this clone: Its antigen is undetermined.

What was sequenced was PBMCs. This rearrangement joins TRBV6-5 to TRBJ1-6; D not certain. This TCR derives from a man aged 55 to 69 in good health and CMV-seronegative. DNA for the CDR3: TGTGCCAGCAGTTATGGCAGAAATAATTCACCCCTCCACTTT. It yields the protein CASSYGRNNSPLHF.